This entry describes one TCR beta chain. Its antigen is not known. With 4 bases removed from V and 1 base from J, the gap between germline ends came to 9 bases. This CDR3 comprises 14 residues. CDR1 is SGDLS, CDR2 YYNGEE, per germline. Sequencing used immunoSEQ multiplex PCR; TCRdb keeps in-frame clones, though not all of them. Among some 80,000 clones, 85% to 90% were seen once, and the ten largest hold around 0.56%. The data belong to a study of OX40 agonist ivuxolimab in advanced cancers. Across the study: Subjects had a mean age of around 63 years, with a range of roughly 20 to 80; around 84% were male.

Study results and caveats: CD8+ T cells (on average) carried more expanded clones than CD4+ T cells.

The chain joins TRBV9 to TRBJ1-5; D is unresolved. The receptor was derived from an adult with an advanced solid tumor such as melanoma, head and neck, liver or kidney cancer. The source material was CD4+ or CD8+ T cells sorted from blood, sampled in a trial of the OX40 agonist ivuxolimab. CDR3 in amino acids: CASSPGRSNQPQHF. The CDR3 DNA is TGTGCCAGCAGCCCGGGAAGAAGCAATCAGCCCCAGCATTTT.